Below are 29 T cell receptor beta chains sequenced from a single sample in a study of cytotoxic CD8 clonotypes in ibrutinib-treated CLL. Using immunoSEQ multiplex PCR, the repertoire was profiled, and TCRdb retains in-frame clones only, with some absent. The data contain some 160,000 clones, 81% of them seen just once; the ten biggest clones take up under 2.5%. Sequences were derived from PBMCs, sampled after 12 months of ibrutinib treatment. These receptors were collected from a human donor with chronic lymphocytic leukemia.

The rearrangement joins TRBV7-8 to TRBJ1-5, with D perhaps matching TRBD1 (5 bases). Per germline, CDR1 SGHVS and CDR2 FQNEAQ. The CDR3 runs 17 residues. Trimming cost V 1 base and J 9 bases, with 22 bases left between them. The CDR3 spells CASSLGGERGGYRPQHF. In DNA, the CDR3 is TGTGCCAGCAGCTTAGGAGGTGAGCGGGGCGGATACCGGCCCCAGCATTTT.

The V gene is TRBV11-2, the J gene TRBJ2-4; unclear D gene. CDR1 is SGHAT, CDR2 FQNNGV, per germline. This CDR3 has 14 residues. V lost 5 bases and J lost 7, with 15 bases in between. The CDR3 bases are TGTGCCAGCAGCCCCTCTGTAGTGAGGAACATTCAGTACTTC. Its translation is CASSPSVVRNIQYF.

The chain has TRBV29-1 and TRBJ1-2, with unresolved D. The CDR3 totals 11 residues. Germline CDR1 reads SQVTM; CDR2 reads ANQGSEA. The V end was cut by 2 bases, the J end by 1 base, with 2 bases between. The CDR3 DNA sequence: TGCAGCGTTGAACGTAACTATGGCTACACCTTC. It encodes CSVERNYGYTF.

The V and J genes are TRBV9 and TRBJ1-1; TRBD1 might be the D (6 bases). V lost 5 bases, J lost 1 base, and 15 bases lay in between. CDR1 is SGDLS, CDR2 YYNGEE, per germline. There are 15 residues in the CDR3. The CDR3 loop is CASRAGDNPNTEAFF. The CDR3 bases are TGTGCCAGCAGGGCAGGGGACAATCCGAACACTGAAGCTTTCTTT.

The chain joins TRBV2 to TRBJ2-2; TRBD1 matches at 7 bases. CDR1 and CDR2 from the germline V gene are SNHLY and FYNNEI. V shed 1 base and J 1 base; nucleotides not matched to a gene: 3. This CDR3 comprises 16 residues. The CDR3 reads CASSEVRTGNTGELFF. CDR3 DNA: TGTGCCAGCAGTGAAGTAAGGACAGGGAACACCGGGGAGCTGTTTTTT.

V gene TRBV19 combines with J gene TRBJ1-1; D perhaps matches TRBD1 (6 bases). Germline lookup yields CDR1 LNHDA and CDR2 SQIVND (reference sequence). This CDR3 contains 15 residues. Trimming left V 4 bases short and J 10 bases short, with 22 bases between. CDR3 DNA: TGTGCCAGTAGTACACAGACAGGATCATGGTTGGGAGCTTTCTTT. Translating it yields CASSTQTGSWLGAFF.

The chain uses TRBV14 and TRBJ2-2; D remains unclear. V lost 3 bases and J lost 6, with 8 bases in between. This CDR3 has 13 residues. CDR1 is SGHDN and CDR2 is FVKESK in the germline V gene. As DNA, the CDR3 is TGTGCCAGCAGCCATCGGTGGGCCGGGGAGCTGTTTTTT. Translation: CASSHRWAGELFF.

This clone was observed a few times. The chain has TRBV28 and TRBJ2-3; D may be TRBD1 (6 bases). V shed 5 bases and J shed 9 bases, with 15 bases lying between them. The CDR3 is 13 amino acids. From germline, CDR1 is MDHEN and CDR2 SYDVKM. In DNA form, the CDR3 reads TGTGCCAGCAGTCCCACCATAGGGGGAACGCAGTATTTT. Residues: CASSPTIGGTQYF. The entire variable domain, with the rest obtained from reference TRBV28 and TRBJ2-3, is as follows: DVKVTQSSRYLVKRTGEKVFLECVQDMDHENMFWYRQDPGLGLRLIYFSYDVKMKEKGDIPEGYSVSREKKERFSLILESASTNQTSMYLCASSPTIGGTQYFGPGTRLTVL.

This clone was counted only a few times. V gene TRBV7-3 combines with J gene TRBJ2-3, with 8 bases aligning to TRBD2. Germline V gene lookup returns CDR1 SGHTA and CDR2 FQGTGA. J lost 7 bases, V lost 4 bases, and 4 bases had no gene match. The CDR3 runs to 13 residues. The CDR3 loop reads CASSSRGGNTQYF. Here the CDR3 DNA reads TGTGCCAGCAGCTCCCGGGGGGGAAATACGCAGTATTTT.

This chain uses TRBV19 with TRBJ2-1, with D tentatively TRBD2 (5 bases). Germline V lookup: CDR1 LNHDA, CDR2 SQIVND (reference sequence). The CDR3 length is 18 residues. Trimming cost V 4 bases and J 1 base, with 20 bases left between them. The CDR3 DNA is TGTGCCAGTAGTAAGGGAGTAGCTAGAACCCGATCCTACAATGAGCAGTTCTTC. It yields the protein CASSKGVARTRSYNEQFF.

J is TRBJ2-6 and V is TRBV27, with TRBD2 as a possible D gene (7 bases). V was trimmed by 6 bases and J by 4 bases, leaving 13 bases between them. The CDR3 contains 15 residues. CDR1 is MNHEY, CDR2 SMNVEV, per germline (reference sequence). In DNA form, the CDR3 reads TGTGCCAGCAGGGGGGGGCGGACGGGGGCCAACGTCCTGACTTTC. The encoded protein is CASRGGRTGANVLTF.

The chain carries TRBV6-6 and TRBJ2-5; tentative D call: TRBD2 (6 bases). Trimming cost V 9 bases and J 7 bases, with 21 bases left between them. CDR1 and CDR2 from the germline V gene are MNHNY and SVGAGI (reference sequence). CDR3 length: 14 amino acids. The CDR3 DNA sequence: TGTGCCAGTTTGGGGCAGAAAATGGGGGGGACCCAGTACTTC. Translated: CASLGQKMGGTQYF.

This clone was detected only a few times. The rearrangement joins TRBV9 to TRBJ2-7, with no clear D. V was cut by 1 base and J by 5 bases, with 13 bases left in between. The CDR3 loop spans 14 amino acids. Germline CDR1 and CDR2: SGDLS and YYNGEE. CDR3 residues: CASSVSWNFHEQYF. The CDR3, as DNA: TGTGCCAGCAGCGTATCTTGGAATTTCCACGAGCAGTACTTC.

CDR3 nucleotide sequence: TGTGCCAGCAGCTCGGCGGGGGGCTACGAGCAGTACTTC. This gives the protein CASSSAGGYEQYF. The chain joins TRBV9 to TRBJ2-7, with 8 bases matching TRBD2. With V trimmed by 4 bases and J by 3 bases, 3 bases remained unmatched. The CDR3 sequence is 13 residues long. Germline CDR1 reads SGDLS; CDR2 reads YYNGEE.

The V gene is TRBV30, the J gene TRBJ2-7; TRBD1 might be the D (6 bases). The germline V gene encodes CDR1 GTSNPN and CDR2 SVGIG (reference sequence). The CDR3 sequence is 14 residues long. V shed 2 bases and J shed 3 bases, with 14 bases lying between them. CDR3 in DNA: TGTGCCTGGAGTTCAACAGGGTATATCTACGAGCAGTACTTC. Protein sequence: CAWSSTGYIYEQYF. The entire variable domain, with the rest obtained from reference TRBV30 and TRBJ2-7, is as follows: SQTIHQWPATLVQPVGSPLSLECTVEGTSNPNLYWYRQAAGRGLQLLFYSVGIGQISSEVPQNLSASRPQDRQFILSSKKLLLSDSGFYLCAWSSTGYIYEQYFGPGTRLTVT.

This clone occurred once. The chain has TRBV4-3 and TRBJ2-7, with D possibly matching TRBD1 (6 bases). The V end was cut by 5 bases, the J end by 4 bases, with 18 bases between. Germline CDR1 reads LGHNA; CDR2 reads YSLEER. The CDR3 loop spans 15 amino acids. The CDR3 coding sequence is TGCGCCAGCAGCGAGTACAGGGCGCCTAATTACGAGCAGTACTTC. Residues: CASSEYRAPNYEQYF.

The chain joins TRBV28 to TRBJ1-3; no clear D. Germline CDR1 is MDHEN and CDR2 is SYDVKM. The CDR3 is 15 amino acids. The V end was cut by 2 bases, the J end by 0 bases, with 8 bases between. The CDR3 region is CASSLHRPSGNTIYF. The CDR3 DNA is TGTGCCAGCAGTTTACACAGACCCTCTGGAAACACCATATATTTT.

The chain carries TRBV29-1 and TRBJ1-2; D is ambiguous. The V end was cut by 5 bases, the J end by 3 bases, with 10 bases between. The length of the CDR3 is 12 residues. Germline loops: CDR1 SQVTM, CDR2 ANQGSEA. DNA for the CDR3: TGCAGCGTTCTAGGTTCCGACTATGGCTACACCTTC. Translated: CSVLGSDYGYTF. Filled out from reference TRBV29-1 and TRBJ1-2, the complete variable domain reads SAVISQKPSRDICQRGTSLTIQCQVDSQVTMMFWYRQQPGQSLTLIATANQGSEATYESGFVIDKFPISRPNLTFSTLTVSNMSPEDSSIYLCSVLGSDYGYTFGSGTRLTVV.

This chain connects TRBV19 to TRBJ1-5; D perhaps matches TRBD1 (6 bases). The CDR3 extends over 13 amino acids. V was pared by 6 bases and J by 10 bases, with 16 bases between. CDR1 and CDR2 (germline): LNHDA, SQIVND (reference sequence). The CDR3 is CASSDRLEGPQHF. CDR3 DNA: TGTGCCAGTAGCGACAGGCTCGAAGGACCCCAGCATTTT.

The CDR3 region is CASSQDLNRVYGYTF. DNA for the CDR3: TGTGCCAGCAGCCAAGATTTAAACAGGGTCTATGGCTACACCTTC. The J gene is TRBJ1-2, the V gene TRBV14, with a weak D call TRBD1 (6 bases). Trimming removed 0 bases at V and 4 bases at J, with 12 bases between. CDR1 and CDR2 (germline): SGHDN, FVKESK. CDR3 size: 15 residues.

The rearrangement links TRBV28 to TRBJ2-7; D tentatively fits TRBD1 or TRBD2 (5 bases each). Germline-derived CDR1 and CDR2 are MDHEN and SYDVKM. V was clipped by 3 bases and J by 2 bases, with 23 bases between them. The CDR3 runs to 18 residues. The CDR3 nucleotides are TGTGCCAGCAGTTTTACGGGGTGGGGACGTACAACCCCCTACGAGCAGTACTTC. Translated: CASSFTGWGRTTPYEQYF.

The chain is built from TRBV6-6 and TRBJ1-2; the D gene is possibly TRBD1 (5 bases). The V gene's germline CDR1 is MNHNY and CDR2 SVGAGI (reference sequence). V was pared by 2 bases and J by 4 bases, with 8 bases between. The CDR3 extends over 13 amino acids. CDR3 sequence: CASSYRQLYGYTF. The CDR3 DNA reads TGTGCCAGCAGTTACAGACAGCTCTATGGCTACACCTTC.

V gene TRBV15 combines with J gene TRBJ1-1, with TRBD1 as a possible D gene (6 bases). Germline CDR1 and CDR2: LNHNV and YYDKDF (reference sequence). V lost 3 bases and J lost 5, with 22 bases in between. CDR3 length: 17 residues. CDR3 in DNA: TGTGCCACCAGCAGGGGGGGGCGGCAGGGCGGACGGACTGAAGCTTTCTTT. Translating gives CATSRGGRQGGRTEAFF.

This clone was found a few times. This chain links TRBV9 with TRBJ2-2; D is possibly TRBD2 (5 bases). The germline V gene encodes CDR1 SGDLS and CDR2 YYNGEE. The CDR3 contains 15 residues. Trimming took 0 bases from V and 5 from J, leaving 11 bases between them. This CDR3 reads CASSVGAGGTGELFF. The CDR3 coding sequence is TGTGCCAGCAGCGTAGGGGCAGGAGGAACCGGGGAGCTGTTTTTT.

The rearrangement links TRBV4-3 to TRBJ1-2; 8 nucleotides line up with TRBD1. The CDR3 spans 16 residues. Per germline, CDR1 LGHNA and CDR2 YSLEER. V was pared by 3 bases and J by 1 base, with 7 bases of the junction left unmatched. CDR3 region: CASSQGGDRINYGYTF. The DNA of the CDR3 is TGCGCCAGCAGCCAGGGGGGGGACAGGATTAACTATGGCTACACCTTC.

This rearrangement joins TRBV5-4 to TRBJ1-2, with 7 bases identical to TRBD1. Germline CDR1 SGHNT, CDR2 YYREEE (reference sequence). The CDR3 runs to 16 residues. The V segment lost 4 bases and the J segment 0 bases; nucleotides outside the gene matches: 9. DNA of the CDR3: TGTGCCAGCAGCACCGGAGGACAGGCTGCTAACTATGGCTACACCTTC. It codes for CASSTGGQAANYGYTF. Drawing the rest from reference TRBV5-4 and TRBJ1-2, the complete variable domain is ETGVTQSPTHLIKTRGQQVTLRCSSQSGHNTVSWYQQALGQGPQFIFQYYREEENGRGNFPPRFSGLQFPNYSSELNVNALELDDSALYLCASSTGGQAANYGYTFGSGTRLTVV.

J is TRBJ2-5 and V is TRBV19; 8 bases align to TRBD2. Per the germline V gene, CDR1 is LNHDA and CDR2 is SQIVND (reference sequence). The CDR3 has 15 amino acids. J lost 4 bases, V lost 9 bases, and 13 bases had no gene match. The CDR3 spells CASQSGRAGGETQYF. The DNA for the CDR3 is TGTGCCAGCCAGAGTGGCAGGGCGGGAGGAGAGACCCAGTACTTC.

The V call is TRBV11-2, the J call TRBJ1-4; D is possibly TRBD1 (6 bases). CDR1 is SGHAT and CDR2 is FQNNGV in the germline V gene. The CDR3 consists of 15 residues. V lost 0 bases and J lost 7, with 12 bases in between. The DNA of the CDR3 is TGTGCCAGCAGCTTAGATGGGGGCGCCGGTGAAAAACTGTTTTTT. Its translation: CASSLDGGAGEKLFF.

V is TRBV10-3 and J is TRBJ2-1; 7 nucleotides agree with TRBD2. Germline V gene sequence: CDR1 ENHRY, CDR2 SYGVKD. This CDR3 spans 12 amino acids. The V and J ends lost 7 bases and 9 bases, in that order; junction bases with no gene match: 6. CDR3 protein: CAITAERGEQFF. For the CDR3, the DNA is TGTGCCATCACAGCAGAGCGGGGTGAGCAGTTCTTC.